This paragraph covers one T cell receptor beta chain sequence. Study members were between roughly 18 and 100 years old and lived in 25 or so US regions. The data stem from a study of blood T cell repertoires in COVID-19. On the study more broadly: Both acute and convalescent COVID-19 samples were obtained from the United States, Italy and Spain.

Per the original data handling: Estimation of nucleated cell counts relied on the amplification of reference gene primers. Sequencing used immunoSEQ multiplex PCR; TCRdb keeps in-frame clones, though not all of them. V and J calls and clone size follow that table, whereas D and trimming were derived from the DNA. Of about 230,000 clones listed, just under 90% are singletons. Per germline, CDR1 LNHDA and CDR2 SQIVND (reference sequence). There are 13 residues in the CDR3. The V gene end was trimmed by 5 bases and the J gene end by 5 bases; junction bases not matched to a gene: 5. This chain joins TRBV19 and TRBJ2-5, with 7 bases matching TRBD1. The receptor comes from a woman younger than 45 with acute COVID-19. Sequencing was done on a sample of PBMCs or T cells enriched from blood (not recorded which). The DNA for the CDR3 is TGTGCCAGTAGTCCCAGGGGGTGGGAGACCCAGTACTTC. Translating gives CASSPRGWETQYF.